A selection of T cell receptor beta chains follows, all from one sample in a study of blood T cell repertoires in COVID-19. Libraries were prepared by immunoSEQ multiplex PCR; TCRdb keeps only in-frame clonotypes and omits some of them. The data contain tens of thousands of clones, roughly 80% of them singletons. Sequenced: peripheral blood. Receptor source: a man between 65 and 79 years old with acute or convalescent COVID-19. The CDR3 runs from the conserved cysteine through the conserved F or W. D genes are given only for firm matches. Some rows mark clone size as missing; the rest say once, few, many or name a class of expanded clone.

j_call v_call d_call clone_size cdr3_aa cdr3_nt
TRBJ1-3 TRBV14 - - CASSPRQSSGNTIYF TGTGCCAGCAGTCCAAGACAAAGCTCTGGAAACACCATATATTTT
TRBJ1-2 TRBV19 - - CASSINRGDGGYTF TGTGCCAGTAGTATAAATCGGGGTGACGGTGGCTACACCTTC
TRBJ1-3 TRBV6-2/TRBV6-3 - - CASTPAEEAGNTIYF TGTGCCAGCACCCCGGCCGAGGAGGCGGGAAACACCATATATTTT
TRBJ2-1 TRBV29-1 TRBD2 once CSVPSGINEQFF TGCAGCGTTCCCAGCGGGATAAATGAGCAGTTCTTC
TRBJ2-3 TRBV24-1 - - CATSDPSGDTDTQYF TGTGCCACCAGTGACCCGAGCGGAGACACAGATACGCAGTATTTT
TRBJ2-3 TRBV19 - - CASSTIGHTSGTDTQYF TGTGCCAGTAGTACAATCGGACACACGAGCGGCACAGATACGCAGTATTTT
TRBJ2-1 TRBV28 TRBD2 - CASSPTKRERNNEQFF TGTGCCAGCAGTCCCACCAAGCGGGAGAGAAACAATGAGCAGTTCTTC
TRBJ2-7 TRBV7-9 - - CASSFGDTYEQYF TGTGCCAGCAGCTTCGGGGATACCTACGAGCAGTACTTC
TRBJ1-2 TRBV15 - - CATSRARTDLNYGYTF TGTGCCACCAGCAGAGCTCGGACAGATCTAAACTATGGCTACACCTTC
TRBJ2-3 TRBV6-6 - - CASSYYTGPDTQYF TGTGCCAGCAGTTACTACACAGGTCCAGATACGCAGTATTTT
TRBJ2-7 TRBV4-3 - few CASSQGPLAVEQYF TGCGCCAGCAGCCAAGGACCCCTAGCAGTCGAGCAGTACTTC
TRBJ2-7 TRBV4-3 TRBD1 - CASSQEPGQGGYEQYF TGCGCCAGCAGCCAAGAACCGGGACAGGGTGGCTACGAGCAGTACTTC
TRBJ1-1 TRBV13 - - CASSRRSNTEAFF TGTGCCAGCAGTCGGAGGTCCAACACTGAAGCTTTCTTT
TRBJ1-4 TRBV2 - - CASSDPTGLREKLFF TGTGCCAGCAGTGACCCCACAGGGCTCAGGGAAAAACTGTTTTTT
TRBJ2-1 TRBV19 TRBD1 medium-sized CASSIVDRGAYNEQFF TGTGCCAGTAGTATAGTGGACAGGGGAGCCTACAATGAGCAGTTCTTC
TRBJ2-6 TRBV5-5 - - CASSLSVPSGANVLTF TGTGCCAGCAGCTTGTCGGTTCCCTCTGGGGCCAACGTCCTGACTTTC
TRBJ2-2 TRBV5-1 - - CASSPSAAANTGELFF TGCGCCAGCAGCCCCTCGGCGGCGGCGAACACCGGGGAGCTGTTTTTT
TRBJ2-1 TRBV28 TRBD2 - CASSMTSAPSYNEQFF TGTGCCAGCAGCATGACTAGCGCCCCCTCCTACAATGAGCAGTTCTTC
TRBJ2-1 TRBV30 - - CAWSSPGVGSYNEQFF TGTGCCTGGAGTTCACCCGGGGTAGGGTCCTACAATGAGCAGTTCTTC
TRBJ2-7 TRBV30 - - CAWSVRGEQYF TGTGCCTGGAGTGTACGGGGGGAGCAGTACTTC
TRBJ2-7 TRBV15 - - CATSRGQGRSYEQYF TGTGCCACCAGCAGAGGTCAGGGGCGATCCTACGAGCAGTACTTC
TRBJ2-7 TRBV27 TRBD2 - CASSSGGSSYEQYF TGTGCCAGCAGTTCGGGCGGGAGCTCCTACGAGCAGTACTTC
TRBJ1-2 TRBV5-4 - - CASSLARTENGYTF TGTGCCAGCAGCTTGGCTCGGACAGAAAATGGCTACACCTTC
TRBJ1-6 TRBV30 - - CAWRWGGSYNSPLHF TGTGCCTGGAGGTGGGGAGGCTCCTATAATTCACCCCTCCACTTT
TRBJ1-2 TRBV2 - once CASSELGGGYTF TGTGCCAGCAGTGAATTGGGGGGAGGCTACACCTTC
TRBJ2-3 TRBV6-2/TRBV6-3 TRBD1 - CASSTQGYADTQYF TGTGCCAGCAGCACACAGGGGTACGCAGATACGCAGTATTTT
TRBJ1-5 TRBV30 - - CAWSANGGGRQPQHF TGTGCCTGGAGTGCTAACGGGGGGGGCCGGCAGCCCCAGCATTTT
TRBJ1-6 TRBV24-1 TRBD1 once CATSDLGTVDSSYNSPLHF TGTGCCACCAGTGATTTGGGGACAGTAGATAGCTCCTATAATTCACCCCTCCACTTT
TRBJ2-2 TRBV19 - - CASSIGRTNTGELFF TGTGCCAGTAGTATTGGGAGAACGAACACCGGGGAGCTGTTTTTT
TRBJ2-2 TRBV3-1/TRBV3-2 - - CASSQAQATGELFF TGTGCCAGCAGCCAAGCGCAGGCCACCGGGGAGCTGTTTTTT
TRBJ2-5 TRBV10-1 TRBD1 few CASRAGTGSGTQYF TGCGCCAGCAGGGCCGGGACAGGGTCCGGGACCCAGTACTTC
TRBJ2-1 TRBV15 TRBD2 - CATSKQPGLAGVEQFF TGTGCCACCAGCAAGCAGCCGGGACTAGCGGGAGTAGAGCAGTTCTTC
TRBJ2-7 TRBV7-2 TRBD1 - CASSARDRGSYEQYF TGTGCCAGCAGCGCCCGGGACAGGGGTTCCTACGAGCAGTACTTC
TRBJ2-5 TRBV4-3 - - CASSQGLLQETQYF TGCGCCAGCAGCCAAGGTCTACTCCAAGAGACCCAGTACTTC
TRBJ2-2 TRBV5-1 TRBD2 - CATPRAGGSGLTGELFF TGCGCCACCCCCCGAGCGGGAGGGTCGGGCCTCACCGGGGAGCTGTTTTTT